The entry below describes one T cell receptor beta chain. The sample holds many counts of this clonotype. There is no known antigen for this receptor. No per-base quality is available; no much larger clone lies one base away. Ophthalmopathy patients had moderately to severely active disease, Clinical Activity Score of at least 3, NOSPECS grade of at least 4, and duration under 3 months. Any patient with an uncontrolled infection, another autoimmune disease, pregnancy or lactation was excluded. Clinical symptoms, serum thyroxine and TRAb, thyroid ultrasound, and orbital computed tomography formed the basis for the diagnoses. Ficoll-Paque density gradient centrifugation was used to isolate PBMCs from 8 to 10 ml of fresh peripheral blood. Trizol reagent was used to extract total RNA, and RNA quality was then checked on an Agilent 2100 Bioanalyzer. Amplification of TCR beta CDR3 regions was carried out from RNA transcripts. A first-round RT-PCR of the TCR CDR3 used the HTBI primer set with the Qiagen OneStep RT-PCR kit. Libraries were constructed in a second round of multiplex PCR, after which size selection and purification were performed. Libraries were sequenced paired-end with 100 bp reads on an Illumina HiSeq2000. Per the original workflow: SOAPnuke was used to process the raw data, removing reads that contained adapters or uncalled bases, had a mean Phred below 15, or lacked an exact match to the constant primer or identifier. COPE v1.2.5 was used to merge high-quality paired reads, and clonotypes were defined as unique nucleotide sequences. Clonotypes were aligned to IMGT TRBV, TRBD and TRBJ reference segments using MiTCR v1.1. Only V-J combinations with frequency above 0.0001, covering 99% to 99.2% of repertoires, were analysed. The TCS score was defined as the ratio of F50 (clonal expansion) to E x V (chaos), calculated using BLOSUM62-based TCRdist between CDR3 peptides within each V-J. Welch's t-statistics and random forest reduced roughly 500 V-J features to under 15, which were used in a naive Bayes classifier (R e1071). The similarity between thyroid and blood repertoires was quantified using the Morisita-Horn index. TCRdb ran its own pipeline on the public reads, namely fastp trimming at Q25 and MiXCR clone calling, and kept in-frame beta chains. Each entry merges the rows of one CDR3 protein and shows their most common DNA and genes. V and J calls and clone size were set by TCRdb, not the authors. This sample lists hundreds of thousands of distinct CDR3 sequences; approximately 15% were detected once. The top ten hold 4.3% of the sample.

The sample comes from a study of T cells in Graves' hyperthyroidism and ophthalmopathy (dated by TCRdb to about 2019). Broadly, across the study: Peripheral blood samples were taken at the time of initial diagnosis, prior to any treatment. Once sampling was done, hyperthyroidism patients were given methimazole at a starting dose of 30 mg daily, whereas ophthalmopathy patients were given high-dose intravenous methylprednisolone. TCR Vbeta CDR3 sequencing of roughly 140 peripheral blood samples (43 ophthalmopathy, about 75 hyperthyroidism and roughly 17 progressor patients) is reported in the paper. Prospective prediction of ophthalmopathy was tested in an independent validation cohort of approximately 18 hyperthyroidism patients and 15 to 17 patients who later progressed to ophthalmopathy. To identify TCR V-J signatures that set the groups apart, the researchers used a discovery cohort of about a hundred patients, made up of 40 to 45 with Graves' ophthalmopathy and around 58 with stable Graves' hyperthyroidism. Thyroid tissue and blood T-cell repertoires from six Graves' hyperthyroidism patients were also compared in the study. The 100 or so discovery patients were divided at random into training and test sets in a 7:3 ratio.

The paper as a whole reports these results and caveats: A model built on a 13 V-J signature distinguished ophthalmopathy from stable hyperthyroidism, reaching about 89% sensitivity and around 81% specificity in cross-validation and 80%/75% in testing. Blood samples also contained most of the expanded thyroid clonotypes (frequency above 0.001), which suggests that blood repertoires may reflect thyroid immune responses. No statistical method was used to set the sample size in advance, and investigators knew the group allocation. In validation, the model predicted progression to ophthalmopathy a median of around 6.5 months before onset, with about 71% sensitivity and about 72% specificity.

The germline V and J ends show losses of 4 bases and 4 bases respectively, and no gene match explains 6 bases of the junction. Per the germline V gene (reference sequence), SGHKS is the CDR1 and YYEKEE is the CDR2. Measured from the cysteine to the phenylalanine, the CDR3 is 14 residues long. Only the CDR3 DNA is retained, 42 bases long and in frame from the first base. This TCR was sampled from a woman between 40 and 55 years old with Graves' ophthalmopathy. The chain is assembled from TRBV5-5 and TRBJ1-1, with 8 middle bases fitting TRBD1. Sequences were obtained from blood. The DNA is as follows: TGTGCCAGCAGCAACAGGGGGTTCGGCACTGAAGCTTTCTTT. This is translated as CASSNRGFGTEAFF.